These 23 T cell receptor beta chains were all obtained from the same sample, sequenced in a study of blood T cells in healthy people across ages. A second roughly 6 to 11 cycle PCR used barcoded and J-beta primers. TCRdb re-derived calls from the 5' RACE reads in MiXCR, one entry per CDR3 protein. The table shows over 600,000 distinct CDR3 sequences, with about 61% occurring only once. Material: blood. The receptors originated from a middle-aged man in good health.

This clonotype was picked up a small number of times. J is TRBJ1-5 and V is TRBV7-9; D is perhaps TRBD1 (5 bases). V shed 6 bases and J shed 5 bases, with 14 bases lying between them. Germline V gives CDR1 SEHNR, CDR2 FQNEAQ (reference sequence). CDR3 length equals 14 residues. The CDR3 is CASSTAGHDQPQHF. The CDR3 coding sequence is TGTGCCAGCAGTACGGCGGGGCACGATCAGCCCCAGCATTTT. The whole variable domain, remainder taken from reference TRBV7-9 and TRBJ1-5, is DTGVSQNPRHKITKRGQNVTFRCDPISEHNRLYWYRQTLGQGPEFLTYFQNEAQLEKSRLLSDRFSAERPKGSFSTLEIQRTEQGDSAMYLCASSTAGHDQPQHFGDGTRLSIL.

This clonotype was found a few times. The rearrangement uses TRBV7-8 and TRBJ2-7, with a weak D call TRBD2 (5 bases). V was clipped by 1 base and J by 2 bases, with 12 bases between them. The CDR3 covers 15 residues. Germline loops: CDR1 SGHVS, CDR2 FQNEAQ. The CDR3 loop reads CASSLETLGAYEQYF. DNA for the CDR3: TGTGCCAGCAGCTTAGAAACACTGGGAGCCTACGAGCAGTACTTC.

The gene calls are TRBV28 and TRBJ1-1, with D maybe TRBD1 (5 bases). The CDR3 is made up of 11 amino acids. The V end lost 1 base, the J end lost 13 bases, and 10 bases lay between the germline ends. The germline CDR1 and CDR2 sequences are MDHEN and SYDVKM. CDR3 protein: CASSLSRDLFF. DNA for the CDR3: TGTGCCAGCAGTTTATCAAGGGACCTTTTCTTT.

This rearrangement joins TRBV6-2 or TRBV6-3 to TRBJ2-4, with D maybe TRBD1 (6 bases). The J call may not be correct, given that the DNA end is closer to TRBJ2-7. The CDR3 has 14 amino acids. Germline-derived CDR1 and CDR2 are MNHEY and SVGEGT. DNA for the CDR3: TGTGCCAGCAGTTACTCTGGGGACACATACGAGCAGTACTTC. It is translated as CASSYSGDTYEQYF.

This sequence joins TRBV2 and TRBJ2-7; tentative D call: TRBD1 (6 bases). The CDR3 is 16 residues long. CDR1 is SNHLY, CDR2 FYNNEI, per germline. V lost 6 bases and J lost 5, with 23 bases in between. The CDR3, as DNA: TGTGCCAGCAGACGGGTCCCAGGGGATATTGGCAACGAGCAGTACTTC. Translation gives CASRRVPGDIGNEQYF.

The rearrangement joins TRBV12-5 to TRBJ1-5; D remains ambiguous. This CDR3 comprises 13 residues. Trimming removed 4 bases from V and 7 bases from J, with 11 bases in between. CDR1 LGHNT and CDR2 FRNRAP come from the germline V gene. Written as DNA, the CDR3 is TGTGCTAGTGGTTCCGGGATAACACAGCCCCAGCATTTT. This encodes CASGSGITQPQHF.

The chain recombines TRBV7-9 with TRBJ2-5, with 9 nucleotides matching TRBD1. This CDR3 comprises 16 residues. J lost 3 bases, V lost 1 base, and 6 bases had no gene match. Germline lookup yields CDR1 SEHNR and CDR2 FQNEAQ (reference sequence). The CDR3 DNA is TGTGCCAGCAGCTTAGTGTCTGGACAGGGGAAAGAGACCCAGTACTTC. Translating it yields CASSLVSGQGKETQYF.

This clonotype was detected a few times. The chain links TRBV4-1 to TRBJ1-1; TRBD1 agrees at 7 bases. The CDR3 has 15 amino acids. The junction had 13 bases not matched to a gene; V was cut back by 4 bases and J by 8 bases. CDR1 and CDR2 (germline): MGHRA, YSYEKL. The CDR3 here is CASSPGEAGGTEAFF. The DNA of the CDR3 is TGCGCCAGCAGCCCGGGCGAGGCAGGGGGAACCGAAGCTTTCTTT.

This clonotype was recorded only once. Germline and junction disagree at one end, which may indicate a read error. V is TRBV6-2 or TRBV6-3 and J is TRBJ2-7, with D unresolved. Per germline, CDR1 MNHEY and CDR2 SVGEGT. The CDR3 has 12 residues. CDR3 amino acids: CAGSYPGYEQYF. The DNA of the CDR3 is TGTGCCGGCAGTTACCCAGGTTACGAGCAGTACTTC.

The J gene is TRBJ1-1, the V gene TRBV27; D unclear. Trimming pared 0 bases from V and 5 bases from J, leaving 10 bases between. The CDR3 length is 14 residues. Germline CDR1 and CDR2: MNHEY and SMNVEV (reference sequence). The CDR3 nucleotides read TGTGCCAGCAGTTTATCTAGGCAGTGGACTGAAGCTTTCTTT. Protein sequence: CASSLSRQWTEAFF.

The rearrangement uses TRBV20-1 and TRBJ2-3; 7 positions match TRBD2. Germline V CDR1 and CDR2: DFQATT, SNEGSKA (reference sequence). The CDR3 covers 17 residues. The V gene end was trimmed by 3 bases and the J gene end by 0 bases; junction bases not matched to a gene: 12. CDR3 nucleotides: TGCAGTGCTAGGCTGACCAGCGGGACTACTAGCACAGATACGCAGTATTTT. Encoded protein: CSARLTSGTTSTDTQYF.

In this sample, this clonotype turned up once. The chain is built from TRBV15 and TRBJ2-3; D is possibly TRBD2 (5 bases). V gave up 1 base and J gave up 6 bases, with 14 bases separating them. This CDR3 has 15 residues. Germline lookup yields CDR1 LNHNV and CDR2 YYDKDF (reference sequence). CDR3 residues: CATSRGGVYTDTQYF. As DNA, the CDR3 is TGTGCCACCAGCAGAGGGGGAGTTTACACGGATACGCAGTATTTT. Variable domain in full (rest from reference TRBV15 and TRBJ2-3): DAMVIQNPRYQVTQFGKPVTLSCSQTLNHNVMYWYQQKSSQAPKLLFHYYDKDFNNEADTPDNFQSRRPNTSFCFLDIRSPGLGDTAMYLCATSRGGVYTDTQYFGPGTRLTVL.

As concerns this clonotype: The junction differs from germline at one of its ends, possibly a read error. The chain uses TRBV4-2 and TRBJ2-1, with D unresolved. The CDR3 contains 16 residues. Germline CDR1 and CDR2: LGHNA and YNFKEQ. The DNA for the CDR3 is TGTGCCGGCAGCCAAGATCTGGTGCTATTGAGCAGTGAGCAGTTCTTC. It codes for CAGSQDLVLLSSEQFF.

The rearrangement uses TRBV12-3 or TRBV12-4 and TRBJ2-5, with D perhaps TRBD1 or TRBD2 (5 bases each). V dropped 8 bases and J dropped 5 bases, with 21 bases sitting between them. This CDR3 is built from 15 residues. CDR3 sequence (DNA): TGTGCCAGCGGCATGGGGGAGCTCGATCGTGAGACCCAGTACTTC. This gives the protein CASGMGELDRETQYF.

Concerning this clonotype itself: With a much larger clone just one base away, this may be a read error. This chain joins TRBV27 and TRBJ1-1, with D unclear. This CDR3 contains 13 residues. The germline gives CDR1 MNHEY, CDR2 SMNVEV (reference sequence). The CDR3: CASGLSRETEAFF. For the CDR3, the DNA is TGTGCCAGCGGTTTATCTCGGGAAACTGAAGCTTTCTTT.

The chain couples TRBV20-1 to TRBJ2-5; D is undetermined. CDR3 length: 12 amino acids. Trimming shortened V by 1 base and J by 2 bases, and 5 bases separated the two germline ends. CDR1 is DFQATT, CDR2 SNEGSKA, per germline (reference sequence). The CDR3 sequence is CSARGEQETQYF. Here the CDR3 DNA reads TGCAGTGCTAGAGGAGAACAAGAGACCCAGTACTTC.

In this sample, this clonotype turned up a few times. The chain combines TRBV27 with TRBJ1-2; 8 bases line up with TRBD1. Germline CDR1 reads MNHEY; CDR2 reads SMNVEV (reference sequence). The junction had 2 bases not matched to a gene; V was cut back by 3 bases and J by 8 bases. The CDR3 has 12 residues. The CDR3: CASSLPGGGYTF. CDR3 nucleotides: TGTGCCAGCAGTTTGCCAGGGGGCGGCTACACCTTC.

This clonotype was counted only a few times. The chain combines TRBV18 with TRBJ1-1, with D possibly matching TRBD1 (6 bases). The germline V and J ends were trimmed by 2 bases and 5 bases, with 12 bases remaining between them. The V gene's germline CDR1 is KGHSH and CDR2 LQKENI. This CDR3 is 14 amino acids long. The CDR3 loop reads CASSPKRGVTEAFF. CDR3 sequence (DNA): TGTGCCAGCTCACCAAAAAGGGGGGTAACTGAAGCTTTCTTT.

This chain uses TRBV6-5 with TRBJ2-3, with D perhaps matching TRBD2 (5 bases). Trimming cost V 10 bases and J 3 bases, with 14 bases left between them. Germline CDR1 reads MNHEY; CDR2 reads SVGAGI. This CDR3 has 13 residues. DNA of the CDR3: TGTGCCACCCACCTAGCAGTAACAGATACGCAGTATTTT. It specifies CATHLAVTDTQYF.

V usage is TRBV14 and J usage is TRBJ1-2, with a weak D call TRBD1 (6 bases). This CDR3 has 13 amino acids. The germline V and J ends were trimmed by 4 bases and 7 bases, with 13 bases remaining between them. Looked up from germline, CDR1 is SGHDN and CDR2 is FVKESK. CDR3 DNA: TGTGCCAGCAGCCCAGGACAGACCCGTGGCTACACCTTC. Its translation is CASSPGQTRGYTF. Looking up the rest from reference TRBV14 and TRBJ1-2 gives the full variable domain: EAGVTQFPSHSVIEKGQTVTLRCDPISGHDNLYWYRRVMGKEIKFLLHFVKESKQDESGMPNNRFLAERTGGTYSTLKVQPAELEDSGVYFCASSPGQTRGYTFGSGTRLTVV.

In its sample, this clonotype was seen a few times. The genes are TRBV29-1 and TRBJ2-4, with D perhaps TRBD1 or TRBD2 (5 bases each). CDR1 is SQVTM and CDR2 is ANQGSEA in the germline V gene. The CDR3 is 11 residues long. V was trimmed by 6 bases and J by 9 bases, leaving 12 bases between them. This chain's CDR3 is CSVLPGSIQYF. The DNA of the CDR3 is TGCAGCGTCCTTCCAGGGAGCATTCAGTACTTC.

This chain connects TRBV28 to TRBJ1-2; the D is unclear. Germline CDR1 is MDHEN and CDR2 is SYDVKM. Trimming took off 4 bases at V and 4 bases at J, with 19 bases between the two ends. The CDR3 is 16 residues long. The CDR3 DNA sequence: TGTGCCAGCAGTTCCCCCCCGCCGAGTTTCCTCTATGGCTACACCTTC. It is translated as CASSSPPPSFLYGYTF.

This clonotype was seen only once. The genes are TRBV7-2 and TRBJ2-5; D is unresolved. V was shortened by 2 bases and J by 5 bases, with 15 bases between the two germline ends. Germline lookup yields CDR1 SGHTA and CDR2 FQGNSA. The CDR3 extends over 15 amino acids. This CDR3 reads CASSLRAELRETQYF. In DNA form, the CDR3 reads TGTGCCAGCAGCTTACGAGCAGAATTAAGGGAGACCCAGTACTTC. Together with reference TRBV7-2 and TRBJ2-5, the CDR3 gives the full variable domain: GAGVSQSPSNKVTEKGKDVELRCDPISGHTALYWYRQSLGQGLEFLIYFQGNSAPDKSGLPSDRFSAERTGGSVSTLTIQRTQQEDSAVYLCASSLRAELRETQYFGPGTRLLVL.